Shown below are 8 T cell receptor beta chains from a single sample sequenced in a study of T cell responses to AZD1222 COVID-19 vaccine. This table comes from immunoSEQ multiplex PCR, and its TCRdb copy is limited to in-frame clones, with some not included. The repertoire holds over 100,000 clones, with less than 90% as singletons. The sample in question was peripheral blood, obtained on day 0 of AZD1222 vaccination. The receptors derive from an adult in good health.

V gene TRBV27 combines with J gene TRBJ2-4; the D gene could be TRBD1 or TRBD2 (5 bases each). Germline CDR1 reads MNHEY; CDR2 reads SMNVEV (reference sequence). V shed 2 bases and J shed 10 bases, with 12 bases lying between them. The CDR3 contains 13 residues. CDR3 sequence reads: CASSLTGPWIQYF. DNA for the CDR3: TGTGCCAGCAGTTTAACGGGACCGTGGATTCAGTACTTC.

The chain couples TRBV4-2 to TRBJ1-3, with TRBD1 matching 10 bases. Germline trimming cut 0 bases from V and 3 bases from J; bases unmatched to any gene: 2. Germline loops: CDR1 LGHNA, CDR2 YNFKEQ. There are 16 residues in the CDR3. The DNA of the CDR3 is TGTGCCAGCAGCCAAGAGGGGACAGGGGATGGAAACACCATATATTTT. It yields the protein CASSQEGTGDGNTIYF.

This chain uses TRBV12-2 with TRBJ1-1; TRBD1 is taken as the D call from the table, unchecked against the DNA. TRBV12-2 is a documented pseudogene. This CDR3 has 15 amino acids. The CDR3 DNA follows: TGTGCAAGTCGCTTAGGGGCACGACCTATCACTGAAGCTTTCTTT. Protein sequence: CASRLGARPITEAFF.

This chain joins TRBV14 and TRBJ1-1, with D unresolved. The germline V and J ends were trimmed by 1 base and 1 base, with 10 bases remaining between them. The CDR3 runs to 15 residues. Germline lookup yields CDR1 SGHDN and CDR2 FVKESK. In DNA, the CDR3 is TGTGCCAGCAGCCAAGTTGCGGGCGGGAACACTGAAGCTTTCTTT. This sequence encodes CASSQVAGGNTEAFF.

The chain joins TRBV2 to TRBJ2-7, with D unresolved. Germline CDR1 and CDR2: SNHLY and FYNNEI. The CDR3 is 10 amino acids. The CDR3 DNA follows: TGTGTCTCGGTGGACTACGAGCAGTACTTC. Its translation is CVSVDYEQYF.

A single count supports this clone. Other DNA sequences within the sample encode an identical CDR3. The chain employs TRBV7-2 and TRBJ1-2; possibly TRBD1 for D (5 bases). With 5 bases removed from V and 0 bases from J, the gap between germline ends came to 7 bases. CDR3 length equals 13 residues. Germline V CDR1 and CDR2: SGHTA, FQGNSA. CDR3 nucleotides: TGTGCCAGCAGCCTACAGGCTAACTATGGCTACACCTTC. Protein product: CASSLQANYGYTF. The variable domain in full, completed from reference TRBV7-2 and TRBJ1-2, reads GAGVSQSPSNKVTEKGKDVELRCDPISGHTALYWYRQSLGQGLEFLIYFQGNSAPDKSGLPSDRFSAERTGGSVSTLTIQRTQQEDSAVYLCASSLQANYGYTFGSGTRLTVV.

This chain connects TRBV5-4 to TRBJ1-1, with no clear D. The CDR3 has 14 amino acids. V lost 0 bases and J lost 7, with 13 bases in between. CDR1 SGHNT and CDR2 YYREEE come from the germline V gene (reference sequence). The CDR3 protein is CASSLDTSTYEAFF. As DNA, the CDR3 is TGTGCCAGCAGCTTGGACACCTCCACCTATGAAGCTTTCTTT.

The chain employs TRBV9 and TRBJ1-5; unclear D gene. Trimming took 1 base from V and 9 from J, leaving 14 bases between them. The germline CDR1 and CDR2 sequences are SGDLS and YYNGEE. The CDR3 covers 14 residues. The CDR3 DNA sequence: TGTGCCAGCAGCGTACTGCCCAACGAGGGGCCCCAGCATTTT. This sequence encodes CASSVLPNEGPQHF.